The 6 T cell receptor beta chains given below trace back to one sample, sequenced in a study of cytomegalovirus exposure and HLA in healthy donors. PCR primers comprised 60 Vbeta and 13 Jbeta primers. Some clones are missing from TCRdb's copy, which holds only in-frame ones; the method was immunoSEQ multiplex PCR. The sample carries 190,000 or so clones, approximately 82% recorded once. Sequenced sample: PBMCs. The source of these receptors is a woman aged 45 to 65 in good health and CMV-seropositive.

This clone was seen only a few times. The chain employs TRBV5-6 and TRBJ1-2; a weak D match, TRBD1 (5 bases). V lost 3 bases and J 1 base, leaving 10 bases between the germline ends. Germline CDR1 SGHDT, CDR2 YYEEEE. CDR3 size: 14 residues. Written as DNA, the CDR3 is TGTGCCAGCAGCTCCGGACAAGATAACTATGGCTACACCTTC. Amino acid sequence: CASSSGQDNYGYTF.

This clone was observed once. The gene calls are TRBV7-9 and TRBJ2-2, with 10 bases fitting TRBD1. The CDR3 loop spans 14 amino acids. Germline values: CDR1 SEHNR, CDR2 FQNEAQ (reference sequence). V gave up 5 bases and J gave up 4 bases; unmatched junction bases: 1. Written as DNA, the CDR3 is TGTGCCAGCAGCGGACAGGGGGGCACCGGGGAGCTGTTTTTT. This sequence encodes CASSGQGGTGELFF.

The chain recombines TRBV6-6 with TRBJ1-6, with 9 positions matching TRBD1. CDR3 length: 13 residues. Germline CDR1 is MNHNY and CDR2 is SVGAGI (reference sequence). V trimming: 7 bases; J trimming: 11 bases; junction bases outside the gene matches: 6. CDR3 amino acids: CASNLGQGPPLHF. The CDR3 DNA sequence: TGTGCCAGCAACCTGGGACAGGGTCCACCCCTCCACTTT.

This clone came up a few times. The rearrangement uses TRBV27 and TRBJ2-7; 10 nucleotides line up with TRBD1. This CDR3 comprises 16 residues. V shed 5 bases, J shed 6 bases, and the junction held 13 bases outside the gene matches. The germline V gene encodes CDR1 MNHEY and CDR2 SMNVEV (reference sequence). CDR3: CASSPTPGTGVFEQYF. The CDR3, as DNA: TGTGCCAGCAGTCCAACTCCCGGGACAGGGGTCTTCGAGCAGTACTTC.

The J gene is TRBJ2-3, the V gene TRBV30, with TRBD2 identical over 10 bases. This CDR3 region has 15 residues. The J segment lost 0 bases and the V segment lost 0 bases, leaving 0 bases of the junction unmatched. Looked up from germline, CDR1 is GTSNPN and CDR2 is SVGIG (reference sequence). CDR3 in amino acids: CAWSVLAGSTDTQYF. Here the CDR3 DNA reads TGTGCCTGGAGTGTACTAGCGGGAAGCACAGATACGCAGTATTTT.

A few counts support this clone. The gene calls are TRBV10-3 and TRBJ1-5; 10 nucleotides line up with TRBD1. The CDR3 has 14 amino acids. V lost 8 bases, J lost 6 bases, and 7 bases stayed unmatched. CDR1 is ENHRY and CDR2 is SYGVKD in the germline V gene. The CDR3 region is CAIGGTGVGQPQHF. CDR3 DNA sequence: TGTGCCATCGGGGGGACAGGGGTAGGTCAGCCCCAGCATTTT.